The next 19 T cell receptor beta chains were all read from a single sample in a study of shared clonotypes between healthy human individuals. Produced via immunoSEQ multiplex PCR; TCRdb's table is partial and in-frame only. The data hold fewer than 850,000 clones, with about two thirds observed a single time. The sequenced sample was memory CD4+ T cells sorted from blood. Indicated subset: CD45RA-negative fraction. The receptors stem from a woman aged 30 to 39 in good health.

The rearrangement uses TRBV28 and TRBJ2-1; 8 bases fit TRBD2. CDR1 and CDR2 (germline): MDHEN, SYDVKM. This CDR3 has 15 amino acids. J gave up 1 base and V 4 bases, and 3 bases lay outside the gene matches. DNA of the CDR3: TGTGCCAGCAGTTCCGGCGGGAGGTCCTACAATGAGCAGTTCTTC. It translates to CASSSGGRSYNEQFF. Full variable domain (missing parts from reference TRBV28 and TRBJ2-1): DVKVTQSSRYLVKRTGEKVFLECVQDMDHENMFWYRQDPGLGLRLIYFSYDVKMKEKGDIPEGYSVSREKKERFSLILESASTNQTSMYLCASSSGGRSYNEQFFGPGTRLTVL.

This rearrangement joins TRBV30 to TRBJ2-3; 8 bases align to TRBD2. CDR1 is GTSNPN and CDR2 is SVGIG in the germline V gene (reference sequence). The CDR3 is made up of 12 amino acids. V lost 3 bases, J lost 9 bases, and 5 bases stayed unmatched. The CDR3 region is CAWSREGETQYF. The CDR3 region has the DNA TGTGCCTGGAGCCGGGAGGGGGAGACGCAGTATTTT. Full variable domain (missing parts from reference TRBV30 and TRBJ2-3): SQTIHQWPATLVQPVGSPLSLECTVEGTSNPNLYWYRQAAGRGLQLLFYSVGIGQISSEVPQNLSASRPQDRQFILSSKKLLLSDSGFYLCAWSREGETQYFGPGTRLTVL.

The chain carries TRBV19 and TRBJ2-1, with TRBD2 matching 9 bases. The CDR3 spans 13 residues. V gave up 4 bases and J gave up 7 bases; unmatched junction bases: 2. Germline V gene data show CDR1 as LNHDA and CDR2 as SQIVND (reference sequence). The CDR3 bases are TGTGCCAGTAGTACCCTAGCGGGAAATGAGCAGTTCTTC. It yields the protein CASSTLAGNEQFF.

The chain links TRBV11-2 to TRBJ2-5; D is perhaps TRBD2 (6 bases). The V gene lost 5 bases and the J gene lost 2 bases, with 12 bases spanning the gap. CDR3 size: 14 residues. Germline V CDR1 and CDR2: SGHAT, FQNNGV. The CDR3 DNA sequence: TGTGCCAGCAGCCACCTTAGCGGACAAGAGACCCAGTACTTC. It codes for CASSHLSGQETQYF. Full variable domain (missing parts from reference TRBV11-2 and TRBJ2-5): EAGVAQSPRYKIIEKRQSVAFWCNPISGHATLYWYQQILGQGPKLLIQFQNNGVVDDSQLPKDRFSAERLKGVDSTLKIQPAKLEDSAVYLCASSHLSGQETQYFGPGTRLLVL.

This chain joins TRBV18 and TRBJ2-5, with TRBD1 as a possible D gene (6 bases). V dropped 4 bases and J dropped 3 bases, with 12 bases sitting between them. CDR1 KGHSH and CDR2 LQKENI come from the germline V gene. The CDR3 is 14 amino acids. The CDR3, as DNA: TGTGCCAGCTCACGGTCAGGACAGAAAGAGACCCAGTACTTC. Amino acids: CASSRSGQKETQYF.

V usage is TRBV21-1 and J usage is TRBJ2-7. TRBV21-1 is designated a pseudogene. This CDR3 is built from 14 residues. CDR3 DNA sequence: TGTGCCAGCAGCTCCCCCAAACCAGCTTACGAGCAGTACTTC. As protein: CASSSPKPAYEQYF.

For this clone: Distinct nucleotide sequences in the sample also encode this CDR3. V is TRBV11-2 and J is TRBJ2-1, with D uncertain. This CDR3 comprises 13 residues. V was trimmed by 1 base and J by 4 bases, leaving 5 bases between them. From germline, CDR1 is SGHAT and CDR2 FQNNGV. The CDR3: CASSLAVYNEQFF. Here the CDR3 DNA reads TGTGCCAGCAGCTTAGCCGTGTACAATGAGCAGTTCTTC.

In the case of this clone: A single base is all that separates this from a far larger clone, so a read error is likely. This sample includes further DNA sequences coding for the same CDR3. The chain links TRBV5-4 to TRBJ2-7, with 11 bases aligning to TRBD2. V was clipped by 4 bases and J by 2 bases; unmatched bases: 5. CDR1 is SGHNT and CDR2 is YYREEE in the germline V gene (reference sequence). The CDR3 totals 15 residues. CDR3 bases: TGTGCCAGCAGCCCCGGGACTAGCGGAACCTACGAGCAGTACTTC. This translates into CASSPGTSGTYEQYF.

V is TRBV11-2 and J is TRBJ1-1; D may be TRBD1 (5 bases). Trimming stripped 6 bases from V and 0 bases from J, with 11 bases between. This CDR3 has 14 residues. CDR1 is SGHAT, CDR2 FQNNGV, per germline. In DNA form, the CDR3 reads TGTGCCAGCAGTCCCGCAGGGTTGAACACTGAAGCTTTCTTT. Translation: CASSPAGLNTEAFF.

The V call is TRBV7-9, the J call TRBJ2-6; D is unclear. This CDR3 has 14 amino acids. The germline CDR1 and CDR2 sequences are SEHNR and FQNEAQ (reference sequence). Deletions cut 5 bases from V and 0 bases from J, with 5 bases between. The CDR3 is CASSDNSGANVLTF. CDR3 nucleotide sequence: TGTGCCAGCAGCGATAACTCTGGGGCCAACGTCCTGACTTTC.

The CDR3: CASSVSWGELFF. CDR3 DNA: TGCGCCAGCAGCGTTAGCTGGGGGGAGCTGTTTTTT. V gene TRBV5-1 combines with J gene TRBJ2-2; D remains ambiguous. Trimming pared 4 bases from V and 8 bases from J, leaving 9 bases between. Germline CDR1 reads SGHRS; CDR2 reads YFSETQ. The CDR3 is 12 residues long.

CDR3 nucleotide sequence: TGTGCCAGTAAAACCGGGACAGACTATGGCTACACCTTC. Translation: CASKTGTDYGYTF. The V and J genes are TRBV19 and TRBJ1-2; 7 bases are shared with TRBD1. CDR1 and CDR2 from the germline V gene are LNHDA and SQIVND (reference sequence). The CDR3 runs 13 residues. V dropped 7 bases and J dropped 3; count of bases not matched to a gene: 5.

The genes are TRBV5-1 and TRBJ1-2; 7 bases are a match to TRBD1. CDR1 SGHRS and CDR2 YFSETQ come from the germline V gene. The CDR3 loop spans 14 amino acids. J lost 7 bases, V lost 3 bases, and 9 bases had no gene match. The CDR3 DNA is TGCGCCAGCAGCTACGGACAGGAGGGACCTGGCTACACCTTC. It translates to CASSYGQEGPGYTF.

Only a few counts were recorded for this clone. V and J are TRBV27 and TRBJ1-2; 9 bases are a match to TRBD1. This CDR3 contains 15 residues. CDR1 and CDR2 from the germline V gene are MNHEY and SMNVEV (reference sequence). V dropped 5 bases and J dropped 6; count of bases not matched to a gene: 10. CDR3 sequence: CASSPLQGAMDGYTF. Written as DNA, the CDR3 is TGTGCCAGCAGTCCCTTACAGGGGGCGATGGATGGCTACACCTTC.

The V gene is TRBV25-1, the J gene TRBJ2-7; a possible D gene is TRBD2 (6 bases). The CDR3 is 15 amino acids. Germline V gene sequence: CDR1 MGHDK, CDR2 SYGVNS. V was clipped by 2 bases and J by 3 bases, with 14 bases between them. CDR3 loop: CASSERGTGLYEQYF. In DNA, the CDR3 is TGTGCCAGCAGTGAACGCGGGACGGGCCTCTACGAGCAGTACTTC.

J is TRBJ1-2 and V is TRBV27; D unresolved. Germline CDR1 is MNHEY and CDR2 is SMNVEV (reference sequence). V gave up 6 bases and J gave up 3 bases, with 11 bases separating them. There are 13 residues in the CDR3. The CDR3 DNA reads TGTGCCAGCAGAATGAAGAGGGACTATGGCTACACCTTC. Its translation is CASRMKRDYGYTF.

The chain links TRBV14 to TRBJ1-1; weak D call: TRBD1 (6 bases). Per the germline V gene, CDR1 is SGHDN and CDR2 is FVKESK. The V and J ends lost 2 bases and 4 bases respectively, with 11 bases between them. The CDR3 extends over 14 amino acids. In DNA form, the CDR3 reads TGTGCCAGCAGCCAACGGGGAGGGGGCACTGAAGCTTTCTTT. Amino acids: CASSQRGGGTEAFF.

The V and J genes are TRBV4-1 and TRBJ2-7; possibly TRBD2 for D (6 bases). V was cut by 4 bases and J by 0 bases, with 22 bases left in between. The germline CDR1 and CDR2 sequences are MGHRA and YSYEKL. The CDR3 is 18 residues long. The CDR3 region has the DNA TGCGCCAGCAGCCCCCAAGTTCATAGCGGTGTGTTCTCCTACGAGCAGTACTTC. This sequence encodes CASSPQVHSGVFSYEQYF.

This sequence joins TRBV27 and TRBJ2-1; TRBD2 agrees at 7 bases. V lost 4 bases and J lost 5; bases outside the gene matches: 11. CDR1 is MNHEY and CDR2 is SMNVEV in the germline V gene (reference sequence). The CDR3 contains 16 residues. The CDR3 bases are TGTGCCAGCAGTTCGCAGGACGGGAGGTTAAACAATGAGCAGTTCTTC. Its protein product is CASSSQDGRLNNEQFF.